A selection of T cell receptor beta chains follows, all from one sample in a study of T cell responses to AZD1222 COVID-19 vaccine. TCRdb's table, derived via immunoSEQ multiplex PCR, lists solely in-frame clones and lacks some. The table lists about 120,000 clones, around 86% of them singletons, with about a fifth in the top ten. Sequenced material: peripheral blood, taken on day 0 of AZD1222 vaccination. Source of these receptors: an adult in good health. CDR3s include the opening cysteine and the closing phenylalanine or tryptophan. A D gene is named only where the DNA matches it firmly. Not every row has a clone size; where given, it reads once, few, many or a size class.

V gene,clone size,D gene,J gene,CDR3 DNA,CDR3 protein
TRBV30,NA,NA,TRBJ1-2,TGTGCCTGGAGTGACTCCCATGGCAGACTCTATGGCTACACCTTC,CAWSDSHGRLYGYTF
TRBV19,few,NA,TRBJ1-1,TGTGCCAGTACCCTTCACATGAACACTGAAGCTTTCTTT,CASTLHMNTEAFF
TRBV7-2,NA,NA,TRBJ1-5,TGTGCCAGCAGCTTAGTCCCAGGGAGAGGCAATCAGCCCCAGCATTTT,CASSLVPGRGNQPQHF
TRBV29-1,NA,NA,TRBJ2-7,TGCAGCGTTGAAGACCCTGGGAGAAGTACCTACGAGCAGTACTTC,CSVEDPGRSTYEQYF
TRBV5-1,once,TRBD1,TRBJ1-2,TGCGCCAGCAGCTTTTCACAGGGGGCGCTAGGCTACACCTTC,CASSFSQGALGYTF
TRBV5-6,NA,NA,TRBJ2-7,TGTGCCAGCAGCTTGGGCAGGGATTACGAGCAGTACTTC,CASSLGRDYEQYF
TRBV7-9,NA,NA,TRBJ2-7,TGTGCCAGCAGCCCCGGTTCCTACGAGCAGTACTTC,CASSPGSYEQYF
TRBV21-1,NA,NA,TRBJ2-3,NA,CASTRGGWGPGARDTQYF
TRBV9,NA,NA,TRBJ2-7,TGTGCCAGCAGCGTAGCTGGAGAGGGCTACGAGCAGTACTTC,CASSVAGEGYEQYF
TRBV10-2,NA,NA,TRBJ1-1,TGCGCCAGCAGTGAGACCAGTGGGGGCAGGGTTTATACTGAAGCTTTCTTT,CASSETSGGRVYTEAFF
TRBV2,NA,NA,TRBJ1-5,TGTGCCAGCAGTAGACAGAGCAGCAATCAGCCCCAGCATTTT,CASSRQSSNQPQHF
TRBV5-5,NA,NA,TRBJ2-7,TGTGCCAGCAGCTTGGAATTTCGGGGGTCGGCCTACGAGCAGTACTTC,CASSLEFRGSAYEQYF
TRBV7-8,NA,TRBD2,TRBJ2-2,TGTGCCAGCAGCTATAGCGGGGGAACCGGGGAGCTGTTTTTT,CASSYSGGTGELFF
TRBV5-6,NA,NA,TRBJ1-2,TGTGCCAGCCGCCCCCTAAGGAACTATGGCTACACCTTC,CASRPLRNYGYTF
TRBV10-3,NA,NA,TRBJ1-5,TGTGCCATCAGTGAGTGGGGGGCCCATAGCAATCAGCCCCAGCATTTT,CAISEWGAHSNQPQHF
TRBV10-1,once,TRBD2,TRBJ2-7,TGCGCCAGCAGTCAAAGAGATTCGGGGGGTACCTACGAGCAGTACTTC,CASSQRDSGGTYEQYF
TRBV24-1,NA,NA,TRBJ2-3,TGTGCCACCAGGTCTCGGCAGGCAGGGGATACGCAGTATTTT,CATRSRQAGDTQYF
TRBV19,NA,TRBD2,TRBJ2-7,TGTGCCAGTAGTATGGGGGGGACCGACGAGCAGTACTTC,CASSMGGTDEQYF
TRBV12-3/TRBV12-4,NA,NA,TRBJ1-1,TGTGCCAGCAGTTGGAGGGGTTGGACTGAAGCTTTCTTT,CASSWRGWTEAFF
TRBV11-2,NA,NA,TRBJ1-3,TGTGCCAGCAGCTCCACCCACCTGACGGTTACCTCTGGAAACACCATATATTTT,CASSSTHLTVTSGNTIYF
TRBV6-6,NA,NA,TRBJ2-5,TGTGCCAGCGCCCGGGAGAGATCACAAGAGAGGACCCAGTACTTC,CASARERSQERTQYF
TRBV19,NA,TRBD1,TRBJ1-1,TGTGCCAGTAGATCCCCGACAGGGTGGATGAACACTGAAGCTTTCTTT,CASRSPTGWMNTEAFF
TRBV12-5,NA,NA,TRBJ1-3,TGTGCTAGTGGTTTAGGTAGCGGAAACACCATATATTTT,CASGLGSGNTIYF
TRBV18,NA,NA,TRBJ2-7,TGTGCCAGCTCACCGGTACAGGGCCTCAGTGGGGATCACGAGCAGTACTTC,CASSPVQGLSGDHEQYF
TRBV6-5,NA,TRBD1,TRBJ2-7,TGTGCCAGCAGTCAACGACAGGGCTCCTACGAGCAGTACTTC,CASSQRQGSYEQYF
TRBV3-1/TRBV3-2,NA,TRBD1,TRBJ1-2,TGTGCCAGCAGCCAGGGACAGGGAACTCTTAACTATGGCTACACCTTC,CASSQGQGTLNYGYTF
TRBV6-5,once,NA,TRBJ2-3,TGTGCCAGCAAGGGGGGGGGTCCCACAGATACGCAGTATTTT,CASKGGGPTDTQYF
TRBV9,once,NA,TRBJ2-7,TGTGCCAGCAGCGATCAGAAGCAAGGACAGACCTACGAGCAGTACTTC,CASSDQKQGQTYEQYF